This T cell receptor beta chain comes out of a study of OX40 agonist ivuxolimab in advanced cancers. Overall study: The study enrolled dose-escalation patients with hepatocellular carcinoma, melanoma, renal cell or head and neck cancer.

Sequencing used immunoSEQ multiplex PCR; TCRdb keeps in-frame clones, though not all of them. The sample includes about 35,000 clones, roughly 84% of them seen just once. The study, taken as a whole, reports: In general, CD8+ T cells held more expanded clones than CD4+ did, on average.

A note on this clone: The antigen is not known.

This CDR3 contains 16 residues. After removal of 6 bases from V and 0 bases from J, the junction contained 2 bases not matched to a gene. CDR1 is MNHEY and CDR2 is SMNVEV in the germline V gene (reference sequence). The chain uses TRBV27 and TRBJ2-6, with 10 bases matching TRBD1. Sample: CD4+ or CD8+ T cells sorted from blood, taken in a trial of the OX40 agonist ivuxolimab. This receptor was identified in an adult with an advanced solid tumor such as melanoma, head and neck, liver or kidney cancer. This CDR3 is CASRGQGNSGANVLTF. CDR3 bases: TGTGCCAGCAGGGGACAGGGGAACTCTGGGGCCAACGTCCTGACTTTC.